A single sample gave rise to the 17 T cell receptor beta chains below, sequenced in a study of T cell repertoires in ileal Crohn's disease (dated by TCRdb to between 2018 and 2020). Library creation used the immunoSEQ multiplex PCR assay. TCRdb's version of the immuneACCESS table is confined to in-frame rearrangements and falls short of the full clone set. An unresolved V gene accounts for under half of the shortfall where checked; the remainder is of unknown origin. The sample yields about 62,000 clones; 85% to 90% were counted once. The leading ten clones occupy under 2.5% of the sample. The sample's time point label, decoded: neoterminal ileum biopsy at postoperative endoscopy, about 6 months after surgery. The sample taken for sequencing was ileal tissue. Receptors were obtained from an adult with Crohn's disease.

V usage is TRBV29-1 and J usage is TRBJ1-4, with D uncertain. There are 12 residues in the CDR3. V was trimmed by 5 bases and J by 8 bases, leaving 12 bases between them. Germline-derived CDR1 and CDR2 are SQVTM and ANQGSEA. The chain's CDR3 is CSVQVHSEKLFF. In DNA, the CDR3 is TGCAGCGTTCAGGTACATTCGGAAAAACTGTTTTTT.

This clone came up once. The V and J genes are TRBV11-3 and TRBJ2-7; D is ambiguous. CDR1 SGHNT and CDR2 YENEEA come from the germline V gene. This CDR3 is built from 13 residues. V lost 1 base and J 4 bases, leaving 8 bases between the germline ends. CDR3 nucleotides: TGTGCCAGCAGCTTAGGCGGAATATACGAGCAGTACTTC. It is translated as CASSLGGIYEQYF.

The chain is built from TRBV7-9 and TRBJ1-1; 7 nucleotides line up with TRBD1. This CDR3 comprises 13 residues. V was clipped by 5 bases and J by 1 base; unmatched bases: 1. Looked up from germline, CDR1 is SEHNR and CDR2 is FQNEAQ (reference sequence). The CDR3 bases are TGTGCCAGCAGCAGGACAGGGAACACTGAAGCTTTCTTT. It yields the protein CASSRTGNTEAFF.

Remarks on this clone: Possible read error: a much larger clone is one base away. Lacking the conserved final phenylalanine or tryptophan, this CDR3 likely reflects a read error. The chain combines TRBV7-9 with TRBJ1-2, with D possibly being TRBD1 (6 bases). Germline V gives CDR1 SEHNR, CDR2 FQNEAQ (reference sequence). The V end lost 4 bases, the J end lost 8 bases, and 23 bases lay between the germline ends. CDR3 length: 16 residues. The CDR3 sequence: CASSYRDKRVAAGYTL. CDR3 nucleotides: TGTGCCAGCAGCTACCGGGACAAAAGAGTGGCGGCGGGCTACACCCTC.

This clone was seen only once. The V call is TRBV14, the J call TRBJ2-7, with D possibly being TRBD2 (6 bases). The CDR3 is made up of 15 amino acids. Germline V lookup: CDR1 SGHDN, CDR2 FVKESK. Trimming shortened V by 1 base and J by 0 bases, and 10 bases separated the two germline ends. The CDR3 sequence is CASSQVGTLSYEQYF. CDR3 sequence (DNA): TGTGCCAGCAGCCAAGTTGGGACTCTCTCCTACGAGCAGTACTTC.

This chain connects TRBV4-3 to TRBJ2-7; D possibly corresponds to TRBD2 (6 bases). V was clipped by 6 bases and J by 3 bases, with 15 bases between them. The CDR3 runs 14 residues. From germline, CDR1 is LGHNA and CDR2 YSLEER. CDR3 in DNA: TGCGCCAGCAGTCCCGGACTAATCTTCTACGAGCAGTACTTC. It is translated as CASSPGLIFYEQYF.

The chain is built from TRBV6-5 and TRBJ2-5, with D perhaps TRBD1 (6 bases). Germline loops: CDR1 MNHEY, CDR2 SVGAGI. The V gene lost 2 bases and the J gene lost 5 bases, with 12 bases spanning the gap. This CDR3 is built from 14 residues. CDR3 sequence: CASSYNGQSETQYF. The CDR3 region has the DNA TGTGCCAGCAGTTACAATGGACAGAGCGAGACCCAGTACTTC.

This chain's CDR3 is CASSQSVSGAVETQYF. The CDR3 DNA follows: TGCGCCAGCAGCCAATCAGTATCAGGGGCCGTGGAGACCCAGTACTTC. V and J are TRBV4-1 and TRBJ2-5, with a possible D match to TRBD1 (6 bases). The V and J ends lost 2 bases and 5 bases respectively, with 18 bases between them. The CDR3 spans 16 residues. CDR1 is MGHRA, CDR2 YSYEKL, per germline.

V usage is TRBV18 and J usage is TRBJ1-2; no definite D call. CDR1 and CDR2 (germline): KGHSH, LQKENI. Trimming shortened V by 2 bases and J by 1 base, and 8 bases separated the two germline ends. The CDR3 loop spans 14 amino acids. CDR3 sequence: CASSPGRDNYGYTF. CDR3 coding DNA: TGTGCCAGCTCACCAGGGAGAGATAACTATGGCTACACCTTC.

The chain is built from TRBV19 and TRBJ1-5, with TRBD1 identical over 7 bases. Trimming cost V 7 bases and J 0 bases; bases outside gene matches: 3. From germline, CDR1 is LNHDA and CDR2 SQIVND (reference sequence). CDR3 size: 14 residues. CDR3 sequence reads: CASNRGVSNQPQHF. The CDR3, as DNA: TGTGCCAGTAACAGGGGAGTTAGCAATCAGCCCCAGCATTTT.

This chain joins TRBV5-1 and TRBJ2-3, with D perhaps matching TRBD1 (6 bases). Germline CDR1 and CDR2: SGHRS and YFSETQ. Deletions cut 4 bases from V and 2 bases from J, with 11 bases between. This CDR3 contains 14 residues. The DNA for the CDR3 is TGCGCCAGCAGCCCCGGGACACCCACAGATACGCAGTATTTT. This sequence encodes CASSPGTPTDTQYF.

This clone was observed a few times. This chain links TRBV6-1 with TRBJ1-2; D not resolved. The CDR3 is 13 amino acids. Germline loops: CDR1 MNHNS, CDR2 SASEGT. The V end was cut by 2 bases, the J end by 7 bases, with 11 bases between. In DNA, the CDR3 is TGTGCCAGCAGTGAACATGTTGACTCTGGCTACACCTTC. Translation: CASSEHVDSGYTF.

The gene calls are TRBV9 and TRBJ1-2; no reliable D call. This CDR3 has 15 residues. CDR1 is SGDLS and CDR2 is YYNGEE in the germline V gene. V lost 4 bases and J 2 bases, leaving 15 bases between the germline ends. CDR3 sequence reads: CASSTFVGANYGYTF. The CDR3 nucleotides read TGTGCCAGCAGCACCTTCGTAGGAGCCAACTATGGCTACACCTTC.

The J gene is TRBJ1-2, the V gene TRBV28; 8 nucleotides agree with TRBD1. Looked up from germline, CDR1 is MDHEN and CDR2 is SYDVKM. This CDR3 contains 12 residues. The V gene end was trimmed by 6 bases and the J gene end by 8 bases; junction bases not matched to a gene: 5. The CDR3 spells CASRGQARGYTF. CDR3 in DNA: TGTGCCAGCAGGGGACAGGCCCGGGGCTACACCTTC.

The DNA of the CDR3 is TGCGCCAGCAGCCAATTTGGACAGGGTGGGATTGGGCAGTTCTTC. It yields the protein CASSQFGQGGIGQFF. The gene calls are TRBV4-1 and TRBJ2-1; 8 nucleotides align to TRBD1. The V gene end was trimmed by 2 bases and the J gene end by 12 bases; junction bases not matched to a gene: 12. The CDR3 is made up of 15 amino acids. CDR1 MGHRA and CDR2 YSYEKL come from the germline V gene.

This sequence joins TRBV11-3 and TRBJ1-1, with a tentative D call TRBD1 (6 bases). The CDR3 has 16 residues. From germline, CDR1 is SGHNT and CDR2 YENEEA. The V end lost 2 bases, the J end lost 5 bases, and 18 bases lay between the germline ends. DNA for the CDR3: TGTGCCAGCAGCTTACCCCCTAGCAGGGGTCGTACTGAAGCTTTCTTT. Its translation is CASSLPPSRGRTEAFF.

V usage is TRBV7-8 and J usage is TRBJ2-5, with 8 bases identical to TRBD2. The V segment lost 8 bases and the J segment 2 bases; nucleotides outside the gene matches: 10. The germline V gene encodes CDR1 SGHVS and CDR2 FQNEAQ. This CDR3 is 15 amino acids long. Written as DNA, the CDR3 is TGTGCCAGCGCGGGAGGATATAGGCAGCAAGAGACCCAGTACTTC. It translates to CASAGGYRQQETQYF.